This passage covers 12 T cell receptor beta chains from one sample sequenced in a study of shared clonotypes between healthy human individuals. TCRdb keeps only in-frame clones here, not all; method: immunoSEQ multiplex PCR. The sample lists approximately 2,000,000 clones, 80% to 95% seen once, with more than 1.5% in the top ten. The naive CD8 fraction comprised CD45RO-negative cells positively selected for CCR7 and excluded terminally differentiated effector memory CD45RA+ cells. The specimen sequenced was naive CD8+ T cells from PBMCs. The receptor source for this set is a man between 18 and 35 years old in good health. Some clones in this sample may be carry-over from other donors' samples.

The gene calls are TRBV5-1 and TRBJ2-7, with no clear D. CDR1 SGHRS and CDR2 YFSETQ come from the germline V gene. The CDR3 has 14 residues. The germline V and J ends were trimmed by 3 bases and 8 bases, with 18 bases remaining between them. The CDR3 DNA reads TGCGCCAGCAGCTCCCACAAAACAAGGCGAAAGCAGTACTTC. Translation: CASSSHKTRRKQYF.

Comment on this clone: At one end, the junction sequence differs from germline, possibly due to a read error. The V call is TRBV4-1, the J call TRBJ2-5; possibly TRBD2 for D (5 bases). The germline gives CDR1 MGHRA, CDR2 YSYEKL. The CDR3 runs to 13 residues. The CDR3 loop reads CASRQVGEETQYF. CDR3 bases: TGCGCCAGCAGACAAGTTGGGGAGGAGACCCAGTACTTC.

CDR3 coding DNA: TGTGCCAGCAGCGTCCAGCGGGAGAAAGAGGAGCAGTTCTTC. Translating gives CASSVQREKEEQFF. The chain couples TRBV9 to TRBJ2-1; 8 bases are a match to TRBD2. The CDR3 is made up of 14 amino acids. Trimming removed 2 bases from V and 10 bases from J; junction bases left unmatched: 8. Germline CDR1 and CDR2: SGDLS and YYNGEE.

In regard to this clone: The same CDR3 also results from other DNA sequences found in this sample. The rearrangement links TRBV9 to TRBJ2-3, with D perhaps matching TRBD1 or TRBD2 (6 bases each). Germline assignment: CDR1 SGDLS and CDR2 YYNGEE. V dropped 2 bases and J dropped 3 bases, with 10 bases sitting between them. The CDR3 is made up of 14 amino acids. The chain's CDR3 is CASSVTGRTDTQYF. The CDR3 DNA follows: TGTGCCAGCAGCGTTACAGGGAGGACAGATACGCAGTATTTT. Complete variable domain (other parts from reference TRBV9 and TRBJ2-3): DSGVTQTPKHLITATGQRVTLRCSPRSGDLSVYWYQQSLDQGLQFLIQYYNGEERAKGNILERFSAQQFPDLHSELNLSSLELGDSALYFCASSVTGRTDTQYFGPGTRLTVL.

This clone was seen only a few times. V and J are TRBV11-2 and TRBJ2-7; the D gene could be TRBD1 or TRBD2 (5 bases each). This CDR3 is built from 14 residues. Germline V gives CDR1 SGHAT, CDR2 FQNNGV. Trimming took 5 bases from V and 2 from J, leaving 13 bases between them. The CDR3 coding sequence is TGTGCCAGCAGCCCACTGGGACCTACCTACGAGCAGTACTTC. Residues: CASSPLGPTYEQYF.

The chain recombines TRBV12-5 with TRBJ1-1; perhaps TRBD1 as D (6 bases). This CDR3 region has 15 residues. Germline CDR1 reads LGHNT; CDR2 reads FRNRAP. V was clipped by 6 bases and J by 1 base, with 15 bases between them. CDR3 sequence: CASGTFEGGNTEAFF. Here the CDR3 DNA reads TGTGCTAGTGGGACCTTCGAGGGGGGGAACACTGAAGCTTTCTTT.

For this clone: It is unclear where the CDR3 begins or ends on the DNA, so no DNA is shown, and the CDR3 is as TCRdb lists it. The chain has TRBV28 and TRBJ2-7; whether TRBD1, the table's D call, matches the DNA was not checked. Termini included, the CDR3 measures 15 amino acids. CDR1 and CDR2 (germline): MDHEN, SYDVKM. This CDR3 is CASILGQGLVYEQYF.

The chain carries TRBV5-5 and TRBJ2-3, with D tentatively TRBD2 (5 bases). V was clipped by 0 bases and J by 4 bases, with 6 bases between them. The CDR3 runs to 13 residues. Per germline, CDR1 SGHKS and CDR2 YYEKEE (reference sequence). DNA for the CDR3: TGTGCCAGCAGCTTGGCAGCGGCAGATACGCAGTATTTT. Translating it yields CASSLAAADTQYF.

This clone was seen a single time. V gene TRBV19 combines with J gene TRBJ1-5; no clear D gene. This CDR3 contains 14 residues. V shed 3 bases and J shed 6 bases, with 12 bases lying between them. In germline, CDR1 is LNHDA, CDR2 SQIVND (reference sequence). CDR3 in amino acids: CASSIGEVGQPQHF. The CDR3 DNA sequence: TGTGCCAGTAGTATCGGGGAAGTGGGTCAGCCCCAGCATTTT.

The rearrangement uses TRBV4-1 and TRBJ2-3, with D unresolved. This CDR3 has 16 residues. CDR1 is MGHRA and CDR2 is YSYEKL in the germline V gene. V lost 0 bases to trimming and J lost 1 base, with 11 bases between them. The CDR3 DNA sequence: TGCGCCAGCAGCCAAGAGGTCTCTAGACGCACAGATACGCAGTATTTT. Encoded protein: CASSQEVSRRTDTQYF.

Turning to this clone: This specimen includes other DNA sequences encoding the same CDR3. The CDR3 coding sequence is TGTGCCACCAGGACTAGCGGGAGTTACGAGCAGTACTTC. Protein product: CATRTSGSYEQYF. V is TRBV15 and J is TRBJ2-7; 12 nucleotides agree with TRBD2. After removal of 6 bases from V and 4 bases from J, the junction contained 1 base not matched to a gene. CDR1 and CDR2 (germline): LNHNV, YYDKDF (reference sequence). This CDR3 has 13 residues.

This clone was seen a single time. The rearrangement links TRBV4-1 to TRBJ2-7; D is ambiguous. The length of the CDR3 is 13 residues. Germline V lookup: CDR1 MGHRA, CDR2 YSYEKL. Trimming removed 2 bases from V and 5 bases from J, with 10 bases in between. In nucleotides, the CDR3 is TGCGCCAGCAGCCAATCCATCGCTCACGAGCAGTACTTC. As protein: CASSQSIAHEQYF.